The following is a T cell receptor beta chain sequence with its context. Base qualities were left out, and no much larger clone turns up one base away. TCR cDNA was made using 5'RACE template switching, a step that added a universal primer site and unique molecular identifiers. Priming of cDNA synthesis was performed from both the TCR alpha and TCR beta constant segments. Library amplification involved two PCR steps, and the second step added sample barcodes and sequencing adapters. Sequencing of libraries was performed on Illumina HiSeq 2500 (2x100 bp) or NovaSeq (2x150 bp). The authors' analysis ran thus. MIGEC handled demultiplexing of reads and collapsing into UMI consensus sequences, while MiXCR performed V(D)J alignment. Clonotypes responding to the vaccine were identified with edgeR on replicate PBMC samples, with the criteria of FDR below 0.01 and a log2 fold change above 5 up to day 15. CD4 or CD8 identity was assigned to each bulk clonotype according to whether the clonotype was present at higher abundance in the sequenced CD4 repertoire or the sequenced CD8 repertoire. A clonotype counted as NS4B-specific if enriched at least 10-fold in dextramer-positive versus dextramer-negative fractions, with CD4-biased clonotypes left out. TCRdb trimmed the raw reads at Q25, called clones with MiXCR and kept productive beta chains. Every distinct CDR3 protein forms one entry, paired with its most common genes and DNA. For this entry, the V and J calls and clone size follow TCRdb and not the study's own pipeline. The sample table contains over 65,000 distinct CDR3 sequences; only one count was recorded for 13% of them. Approximately 25% of the sample rests with the top ten.

The treatment or condition label on this specimen signifies: live attenuated yellow fever vaccine strain. PBMCs were isolated from peripheral blood using a standard Ficoll-Paque protocol. Epitope-specific CD8 T cells were sorted with a dextramer loaded with the yellow fever NS4B epitope peptide, and anti-CD3 and anti-CD8 staining was applied. TriZol was used to extract RNA from bulk PBMCs, from CD4 and CD8 fractions, and from dextramer-positive and dextramer-negative fractions. These data belong to a study of T cells after yellow fever vaccination (dated by TCRdb to about 2019). About the investigation overall: The SMART-Seq v4 Ultra Low Input RNA kit was used to prepare libraries from fractions with low cell numbers. The cohort comprised two healthy male donors, one aged 18 to 29 and one aged 30 to 40 years. Blood samples were taken at several timepoints before and after primary and secondary immunization, and bulk PBMC replicates and cell subsets were isolated. Bulk TCR alpha and beta repertoires were sequenced longitudinally to track T-cell clones before and after primary and booster YFV17D yellow fever vaccination. Study-wide findings and limitations: Because only a couple of donors were included in the study, the extent to which the findings can be generalized is limited. The secondary T-cell response was found to be weaker but faster than the primary response, with a peak reached on day 5 rather than on day 15. Most clones expanded after primary vaccination were re-detected after the booster (almost 97% of CD4 and around 88% of CD8), suggesting broad memory maintenance. FACS-sorted repertoires could contain abundant contaminating clonotypes from the bulk population, so computational filtering was required. A small fraction of clonotypes showed up in both the CD4 and CD8 compartments, probably as a result of convergent recombination.

V is cut back by 3 bases and J by 2 bases, with 3 bases in the junction unmatched. The germline V gene (reference sequence) gives CDR1 as SEHNR and CDR2 as FQNEAQ. Spanning cysteine to phenylalanine, the CDR3 consists of 15 amino acids. The only DNA kept is the CDR3, 45 bases in frame from the first base. Source: CD8+ T cells not binding an NS4B(214-222) dextramer, sorted from PBMCs, taken roughly 20 days after the first yellow fever vaccination. The intended sense of this specimen's cell subset or site label: NS4B epitope dextramer-negative CD8 T cells. This chain joins TRBV7-9 to TRBJ1-2, with 10 central nucleotides matching TRBD1. The TCR sequence derives from a man aged 18 to 29 who received the YFV17D yellow fever vaccine. The CDR3 protein sequence reads: CASSFGQGGNYGYTF. The DNA is TGTGCCAGCAGCTTCGGACAGGGGGGGAACTATGGCTACACCTTC. Reference TRBV7-9 and TRBJ1-2 proteins supply the regions before and after the CDR3; the full variable domain is: DTGVSQNPRHKITKRGQNVTFRCDPISEHNRLYWYRQTLGQGPEFLTYFQNEAQLEKSRLLSDRFSAERPKGSFSTLEIQRTEQGDSAMYLCASSFGQGGNYGYTFGSGTRLTVV.